The 20 T cell receptor beta chains below were found in one sample sequenced in a study of identical twins. In TCRdb, the 5' RACE reads were re-called with MiXCR into one record per CDR3 protein. The sample records approximately 190,000 distinct CDR3 sequences, roughly 15% being singletons. The data also belong to a second study, concerning T cells expressing NK-cell markers.

Sequencing was carried out using CD8+ T cells sorted from blood. These receptors all come from a woman younger than 35 in good health.

The chain carries TRBV19 and TRBJ2-2, with a weak D call TRBD2 (5 bases). V was pared by 5 bases and J by 5 bases, with 9 bases between. CDR3 length: 13 amino acids. The germline CDR1 and CDR2 sequences are LNHDA and SQIVND (reference sequence). Here the CDR3 DNA reads TGTGCCAGTAGTCCGACTACGACCGGGGAGCTGTTTTTT. Translating gives CASSPTTTGELFF.

This chain links TRBV7-9 with TRBJ2-7, with D possibly TRBD1 on 6 matching bases. Trimming removed 5 bases at V and 2 bases at J, with 16 bases between. Germline CDR1 SEHNR, CDR2 FQNEAQ (reference sequence). The CDR3 loop spans 15 amino acids. The CDR3 region is CASSKKEGQTYEQYF. The CDR3 bases are TGTGCCAGCAGCAAAAAGGAAGGACAGACCTACGAGCAGTACTTC.

V usage is TRBV6-1 and J usage is TRBJ1-6; TRBD1 matches at 10 bases. The CDR3 consists of 14 residues. Per the germline V gene, CDR1 is MNHNS and CDR2 is SASEGT. V lost 5 bases, J lost 9 bases, and 4 bases stayed unmatched. The DNA for the CDR3 is TGTGCCAGCAGTCCGACAGGGGGCTCTTCACCCCTCCACTTT. It encodes CASSPTGGSSPLHF.

This clonotype has more than one count but fewer than ten. As DNA, the CDR3 is TGTGCCAGCAGCTCCGGTCTTAATGAGCAGTTCTTC. Translated: CASSSGLNEQFF. This rearrangement joins TRBV9 to TRBJ2-1; D not resolved. The CDR3 has 12 residues. The germline V gene has CDR1 SGDLS and CDR2 YYNGEE. Trimming left V 4 bases short and J 7 bases short, with 9 bases between.

The chain links TRBV12-3 or TRBV12-4 to TRBJ2-5, with D possibly being TRBD1 or TRBD2 (5 bases each). V lost 6 bases and J lost 5, with 10 bases in between. The length of the CDR3 is 12 residues. Here the CDR3 reads CASRGVKETQYF. The CDR3 region has the DNA TGTGCCAGCAGGGGGGTTAAGGAGACCCAGTACTTC.

The genes are TRBV20-1 and TRBJ2-2; TRBD1 is a possible D gene (8 bases). Trimming removed 3 bases from V and 4 bases from J, with 12 bases in between. This CDR3 contains 14 residues. Germline CDR1 is DFQATT and CDR2 is SNEGSKA (reference sequence). The DNA for the CDR3 is TGCAGTGCTAGGGACAGGGAGGGCACCGGGGAGCTGTTTTTT. Its protein is CSARDREGTGELFF.

The chain recombines TRBV4-3 with TRBJ2-7, with TRBD1 identical over 7 bases. Germline values: CDR1 LGHNA, CDR2 YSLEER. V lost 0 bases and J lost 0; bases outside the gene matches: 2. There are 15 residues in the CDR3. CDR3: CASSQDGTASYEQYF. The CDR3 DNA follows: TGCGCCAGCAGCCAAGATGGGACAGCCTCCTACGAGCAGTACTTC.

This clonotype was detected once. The genes are TRBV7-2 and TRBJ2-1, with D possibly matching TRBD2 (8 bases). The CDR3 runs to 15 residues. The V end lost 4 bases, the J end lost 7 bases, and 17 bases lay between the germline ends. The germline gives CDR1 SGHTA, CDR2 FQGNSA. The CDR3 region is CASSYGLAGGNEQFF. CDR3 sequence (DNA): TGTGCCAGCAGCTATGGACTAGCAGGGGGGAATGAGCAGTTCTTC.

This clonotype was observed a handful of times. The rearrangement links TRBV5-1 to TRBJ2-7; D perhaps matches TRBD2 (6 bases). The ends were cut back, 0 bases at V and 7 bases at J, with 14 bases in the middle. Germline V lookup: CDR1 SGHRS, CDR2 YFSETQ. This CDR3 spans 14 amino acids. CDR3 amino acids: CASSLEGRGLEQYF. CDR3 in DNA: TGCGCCAGCAGCTTGGAAGGGCGGGGCTTGGAGCAGTACTTC. Complete variable domain (other parts from reference TRBV5-1 and TRBJ2-7): KAGVTQTPRYLIKTRGQQVTLSCSPISGHRSVSWYQQTPGQGLQFLFEYFSETQRNKGNFPGRFSGRQFSNSRSEMNVSTLELGDSALYLCASSLEGRGLEQYFGPGTRLTVT.

This clonotype was seen only a few times. The CDR3 region has the DNA TGTGCCAGCAGCTTGGACCACAGCTCCTACAATGAGCAGTTCTTC. This codes for CASSLDHSSYNEQFF. This chain joins TRBV7-3 and TRBJ2-1; D not resolved. Germline lookup yields CDR1 SGHTA and CDR2 FQGTGA. This CDR3 comprises 15 residues. Deletions cut 3 bases from V and 0 bases from J, with 9 bases between.

The sample holds many counts of this clonotype. The rearrangement links TRBV7-9 to TRBJ2-2; TRBD1 aligns across 8 bases. Looked up from germline, CDR1 is SEHNR and CDR2 is FQNEAQ (reference sequence). This CDR3 has 15 amino acids. The junction had 2 bases not matched to a gene; V was cut back by 4 bases and J by 1 base. CDR3 protein: CASSSGTGNTGELFF. The CDR3, as DNA: TGTGCCAGCAGCTCAGGGACAGGGAACACCGGGGAGCTGTTTTTT.

This chain connects TRBV19 to TRBJ2-7; D gene unclear. Germline V lookup: CDR1 LNHDA, CDR2 SQIVND (reference sequence). This CDR3 region has 12 residues. Trimming pared 1 base from V and 5 bases from J, leaving 6 bases between. The CDR3 loop is CASSIGTNEQYF. DNA of the CDR3: TGTGCCAGTAGTATAGGGACCAACGAGCAGTACTTC.

In this sample, this clonotype turned up a few times. This chain connects TRBV29-1 to TRBJ2-1; 9 nucleotides align to TRBD2. Germline V gene data show CDR1 as SQVTM and CDR2 as ANQGSEA. With V trimmed by 0 bases and J by 6 bases, 9 bases remained unmatched. CDR3 length: 16 amino acids. CDR3 coding DNA: TGCAGCGTTGAAGATCCCAAGCGGGGGGAGCGCAATGAGCAGTTCTTC. Amino acid sequence: CSVEDPKRGERNEQFF.

The chain employs TRBV21-1 and TRBJ2-5. TRBV21-1 is flagged as a pseudogene. The CDR3 contains 14 residues. The CDR3 region has the DNA TGTGCCAGCAGCAAACGCACTTTTCAAGAGACCCAGTACTTC. Its translation is CASSKRTFQETQYF.

This chain connects TRBV20-1 to TRBJ2-1, with TRBD1 matching over 9 bases. The CDR3 sequence is 14 residues long. Germline loops: CDR1 DFQATT, CDR2 SNEGSKA (reference sequence). V was clipped by 5 bases and J by 10 bases; unmatched bases: 12. CDR3 nucleotide sequence: TGCAGTGCTTACCCTCCGGGACAGGGTGGGGAGCAGTTCTTC. It translates to CSAYPPGQGGEQFF.

The chain links TRBV18 to TRBJ2-5, with unresolved D. V was trimmed by 6 bases and J by 3 bases, leaving 11 bases between them. The CDR3 spans 13 residues. Germline values: CDR1 KGHSH, CDR2 LQKENI. CDR3 in amino acids: CASSSTTEETQYF. CDR3 in DNA: TGTGCCAGCTCGAGTACGACCGAAGAGACCCAGTACTTC.

V and J are TRBV7-9 and TRBJ1-2; D gene unclear. CDR1 and CDR2 from the germline V gene are SEHNR and FQNEAQ (reference sequence). This CDR3 has 13 residues. Trimming took 5 bases from V and 8 from J, leaving 15 bases between them. CDR3 amino acids: CASSPLYFGGYTF. In DNA form, the CDR3 reads TGTGCCAGCAGCCCCCTTTACTTTGGAGGCTACACCTTC.

The genes are TRBV6-1 and TRBJ2-1, with a weak D call TRBD2 (7 bases). Trimming shortened V by 5 bases and J by 4 bases, and 15 bases separated the two germline ends. There are 15 residues in the CDR3. Germline CDR1 MNHNS, CDR2 SASEGT. The CDR3 nucleotides are TGTGCCAGCAGTCCCTGGGGGGGCGGGTACAATGAGCAGTTCTTC. This encodes CASSPWGGGYNEQFF.

The table lists this clonotype with many counts. The rearrangement uses TRBV4-3 and TRBJ1-1; D ambiguous. The CDR3 runs to 13 residues. Trimming left V 1 base short and J 1 base short, with 4 bases between. Germline-derived CDR1 and CDR2 are LGHNA and YSLEER. In nucleotides, the CDR3 is TGCGCCAGCAGCCAAGGGGGGAACACTGAAGCTTTCTTT. This gives the protein CASSQGGNTEAFF.

The chain links TRBV4-2 to TRBJ1-5; D remains unclear. CDR1 LGHNA and CDR2 YNFKEQ come from the germline V gene. The CDR3 sequence is 12 residues long. V dropped 4 bases and J dropped 7 bases, with 8 bases sitting between them. The CDR3 nucleotides are TGTGCCAGCAGCCGGCCGGGCCAGCCCCAGCATTTT. This translates into CASSRPGQPQHF.